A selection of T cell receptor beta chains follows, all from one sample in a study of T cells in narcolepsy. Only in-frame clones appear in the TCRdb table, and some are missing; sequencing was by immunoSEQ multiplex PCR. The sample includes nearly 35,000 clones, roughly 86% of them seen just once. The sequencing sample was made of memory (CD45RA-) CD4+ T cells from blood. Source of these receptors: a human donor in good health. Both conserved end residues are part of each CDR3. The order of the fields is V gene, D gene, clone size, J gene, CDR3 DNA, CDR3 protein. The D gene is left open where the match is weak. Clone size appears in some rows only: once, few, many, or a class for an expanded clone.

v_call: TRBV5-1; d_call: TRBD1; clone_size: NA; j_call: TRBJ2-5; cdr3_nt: TGCGCCAGCAGCGATGACAGGGGGCGCGGGGAGACCCAGTACTTC; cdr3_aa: CASSDDRGRGETQYF
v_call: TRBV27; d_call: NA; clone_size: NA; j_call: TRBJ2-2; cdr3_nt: TGTGCCAGCACCTCCCATGGAACCGGGGAGCTGTTTTTT; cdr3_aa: CASTSHGTGELFF
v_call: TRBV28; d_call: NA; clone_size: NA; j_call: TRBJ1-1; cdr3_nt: TGTGCCAGCAGTTTACGAAGCGGTCTGGACAACACTGAAGCTTTCTTT; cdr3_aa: CASSLRSGLDNTEAFF
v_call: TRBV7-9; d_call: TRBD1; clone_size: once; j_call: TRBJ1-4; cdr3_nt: TGTGCCAGCAGCTTCGACAGGGCCTCTAATGAAAAACTGTTTTTT; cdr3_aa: CASSFDRASNEKLFF
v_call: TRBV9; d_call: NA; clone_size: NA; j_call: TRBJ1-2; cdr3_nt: TGTGCCAGCAGCGTAGGGCTCGGGCAGGGTCGCGGTGGCTACACCTTC; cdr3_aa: CASSVGLGQGRGGYTF
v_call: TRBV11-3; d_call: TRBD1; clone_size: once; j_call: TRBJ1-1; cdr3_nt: TGTGCCAGCAGCGTCAGACAGGGCGTGAACACTGAAGCTTTCTTT; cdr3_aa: CASSVRQGVNTEAFF
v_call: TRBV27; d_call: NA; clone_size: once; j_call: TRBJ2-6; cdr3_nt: TGTGCCAGCAGTTTATCGAGGGGGAGCTCTGGGGCCAACGTCCTGACTTTC; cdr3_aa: CASSLSRGSSGANVLTF
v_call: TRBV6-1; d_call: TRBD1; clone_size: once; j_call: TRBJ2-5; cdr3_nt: TGTGCCAGCAGTGAAGGGACAGGGGGCGCGTCGGAGACCCAGTACTTC; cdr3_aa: CASSEGTGGASETQYF
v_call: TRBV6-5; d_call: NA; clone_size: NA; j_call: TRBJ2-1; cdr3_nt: TGTGCCAGCAGTTACTCCTGGGCCGGCGACAATGAGCAGTTCTTC; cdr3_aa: CASSYSWAGDNEQFF
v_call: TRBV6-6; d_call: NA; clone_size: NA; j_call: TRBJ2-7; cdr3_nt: TGTGCCAGCGCTCTCGGGGCTAGAGGCCACGAGCAGTACTTC; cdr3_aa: CASALGARGHEQYF
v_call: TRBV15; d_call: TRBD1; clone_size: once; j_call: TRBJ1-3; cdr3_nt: TGTGCCACCCGCGGGACAGGTGACTCTGGAAACACCATATATTTT; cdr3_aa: CATRGTGDSGNTIYF
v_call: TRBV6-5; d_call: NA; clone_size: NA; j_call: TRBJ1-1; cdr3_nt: TGTGCCAGCAGCCCAGAGAAGGCTTTCTTT; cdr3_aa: CASSPEKAFF
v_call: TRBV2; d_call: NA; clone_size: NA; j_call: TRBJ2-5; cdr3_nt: TGTGCCAGCACTAGGGTGTACGAGACCCAGTACTTC; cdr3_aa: CASTRVYETQYF
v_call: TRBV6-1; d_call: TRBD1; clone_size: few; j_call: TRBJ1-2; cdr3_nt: TGTGCCGTGACAGCGGACAGGTCTTATGGCTACACCTTC; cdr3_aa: CAVTADRSYGYTF
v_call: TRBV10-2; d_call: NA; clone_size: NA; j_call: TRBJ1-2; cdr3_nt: TGCGCCAGCATGGCAGTTAATAGGGCTAGATATGGCTACACCTTC; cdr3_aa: CASMAVNRARYGYTF
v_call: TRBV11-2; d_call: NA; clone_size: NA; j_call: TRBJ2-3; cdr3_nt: TGTGCCAGCAGCTTAGACCCATTTGGGGGTAGCGGCACAGATACGCAGTATTTT; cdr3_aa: CASSLDPFGGSGTDTQYF
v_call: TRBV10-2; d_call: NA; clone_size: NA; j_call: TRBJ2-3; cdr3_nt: TGCGCCAGCAGTGAGGATATTGCAGGTAGCACAGATACGCAGTATTTT; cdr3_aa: CASSEDIAGSTDTQYF
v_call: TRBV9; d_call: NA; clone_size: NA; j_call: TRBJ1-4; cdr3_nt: TGTGCCAGCAGCGTGGGACCTGGAGGGGGTGGGGAAAAACTGTTTTTT; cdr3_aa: CASSVGPGGGGEKLFF
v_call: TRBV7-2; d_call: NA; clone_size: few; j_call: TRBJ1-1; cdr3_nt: TGTGCCAGCAGCTTAGGGCTGACAGGAAACACTGAAGCTTTCTTT; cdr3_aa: CASSLGLTGNTEAFF
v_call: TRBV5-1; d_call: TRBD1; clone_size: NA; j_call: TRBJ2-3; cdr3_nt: TGCGCCAGCAGCTTGGAGGGACAGGCGGCCCCGGATACGCAGTATTTT; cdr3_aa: CASSLEGQAAPDTQYF
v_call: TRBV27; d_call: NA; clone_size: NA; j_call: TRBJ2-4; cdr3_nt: TGTGCCAGCAGGGAAAGGGGTGAGGAAAACATTCAGTACTTC; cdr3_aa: CASRERGEENIQYF
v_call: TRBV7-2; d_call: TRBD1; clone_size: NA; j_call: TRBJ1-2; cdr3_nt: TGTGCCAGCACCTTAGGGACAGGCTATGGCTACACCTTC; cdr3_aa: CASTLGTGYGYTF
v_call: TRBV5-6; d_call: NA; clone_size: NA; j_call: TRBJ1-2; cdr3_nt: TGTGCCAGCAGCCTCCAGAGGGAGTATGGCTACACCTTC; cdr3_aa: CASSLQREYGYTF
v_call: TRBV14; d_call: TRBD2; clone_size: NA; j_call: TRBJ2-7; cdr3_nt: TGTGCCAGCAGCCGGGGGGGGAGCTCCTACGAGCAGTACTTC; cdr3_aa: CASSRGGSSYEQYF
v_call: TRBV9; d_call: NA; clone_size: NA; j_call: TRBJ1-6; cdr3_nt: TGTGCCAGCAGCGTAAGACCTGTAAATTCACCCCTCCACTTT; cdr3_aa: CASSVRPVNSPLHF
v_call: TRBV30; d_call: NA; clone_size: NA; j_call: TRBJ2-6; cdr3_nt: TGTGCGTGTAAGAAGCCTGGGGCCAACGTCCTGACTTTC; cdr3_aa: CACKKPGANVLTF
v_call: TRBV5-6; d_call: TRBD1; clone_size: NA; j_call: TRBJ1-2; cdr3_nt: TGTGCCAGCAGCCCGGGACAGGGGGCAAATGGCTACACCTTC; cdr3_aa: CASSPGQGANGYTF
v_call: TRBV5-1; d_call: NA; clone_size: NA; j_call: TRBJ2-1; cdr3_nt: TGCGCCAGCAGCACCGGGAGCCGCTCCTACAATGAGCAGTTCTTC; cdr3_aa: CASSTGSRSYNEQFF
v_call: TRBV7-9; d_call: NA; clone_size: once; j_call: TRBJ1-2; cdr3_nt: TGTGCCAGCAGCTTAGTGGTGGGCTCGGGAGCTAACTATGGCTACACCTTC; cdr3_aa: CASSLVVGSGANYGYTF
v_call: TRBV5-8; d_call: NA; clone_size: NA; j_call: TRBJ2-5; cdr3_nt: TGTGCCAGCAGCTTACAGGGCTCGTGGCAAGAGACCCAGTACTTC; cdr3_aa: CASSLQGSWQETQYF
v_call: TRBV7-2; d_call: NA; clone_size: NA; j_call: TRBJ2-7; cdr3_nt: TGTGCCAGCAGCTTCGGAGTTGAGCAGTACTTC; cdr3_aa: CASSFGVEQYF
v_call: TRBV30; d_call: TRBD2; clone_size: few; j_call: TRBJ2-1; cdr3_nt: TGTGCCTGGGGAGTTGCGGGGGGTTACAATGAGCAGTTCTTC; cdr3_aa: CAWGVAGGYNEQFF
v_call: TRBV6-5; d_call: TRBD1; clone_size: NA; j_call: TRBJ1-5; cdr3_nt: TGTGCCAGCACGGGGGACAGACCTTATCAGCCCCAGCATTTT; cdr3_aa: CASTGDRPYQPQHF
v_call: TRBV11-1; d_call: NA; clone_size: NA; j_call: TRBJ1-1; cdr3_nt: TGTGCCAGCAGCTTTAAGGGTTTAGAAGCTTTCTTT; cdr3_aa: CASSFKGLEAFF
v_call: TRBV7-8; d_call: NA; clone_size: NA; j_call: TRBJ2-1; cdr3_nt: TGTGCCAGCAGCTTAGCCGCTCCGTCCTACAATGAGCAGTTCTTC; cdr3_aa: CASSLAAPSYNEQFF
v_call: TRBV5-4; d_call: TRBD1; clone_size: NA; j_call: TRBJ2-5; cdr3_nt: TGTGCCAGCAACACCGGCGGACAGGGGGAGACCCAGTACTTC; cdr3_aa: CASNTGGQGETQYF
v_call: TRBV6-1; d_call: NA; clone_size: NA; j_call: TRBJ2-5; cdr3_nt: TGTGCCAGCAGTGAAGCGCCAACTTCAGGTTCAGGCGAAGAGACCCAGTACTTC; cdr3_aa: CASSEAPTSGSGEETQYF
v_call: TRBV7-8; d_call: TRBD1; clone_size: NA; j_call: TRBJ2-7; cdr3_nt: TGTGCCAGCACCTTCCGGACAGGGGGCGAAGAGCAGTACTTC; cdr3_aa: CASTFRTGGEEQYF
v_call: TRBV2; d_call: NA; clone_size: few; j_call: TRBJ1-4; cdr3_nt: TGTGCCAGCAGGGGGAGAGAAGAAAAACTGTTTTTT; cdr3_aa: CASRGREEKLFF
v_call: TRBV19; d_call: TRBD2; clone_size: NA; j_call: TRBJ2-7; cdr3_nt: TGTGCCAGTAGTCTTACGCGGACTAGCGGGAGTCAGTACTTC; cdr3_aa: CASSLTRTSGSQYF
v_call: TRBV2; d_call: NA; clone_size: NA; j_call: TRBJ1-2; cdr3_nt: TGTGCCAGCACGAGGGTGCCTAACTATGGCTACACCTTC; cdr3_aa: CASTRVPNYGYTF
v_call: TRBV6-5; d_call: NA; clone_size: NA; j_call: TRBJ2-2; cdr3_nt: TGTGCCAGCAGTTACCAGCAGAGAAACACCGGGGAGCTGTTTTTT; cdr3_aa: CASSYQQRNTGELFF
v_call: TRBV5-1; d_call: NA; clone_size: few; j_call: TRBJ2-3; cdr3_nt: TGCGCCAGCAGAGAGGGCCCCCACACAGATACGCAGTATTTT; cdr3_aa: CASREGPHTDTQYF
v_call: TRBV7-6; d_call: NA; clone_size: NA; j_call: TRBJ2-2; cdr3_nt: TGTGCCAGCCCTCCCCCCGGGGAGCTGTTTTTT; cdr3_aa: CASPPPGELFF
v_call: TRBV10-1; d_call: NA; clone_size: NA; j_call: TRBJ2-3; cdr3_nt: TGCGCCAGTTCCCGGGGGCCCACAGATACGCAGTATTTT; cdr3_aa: CASSRGPTDTQYF
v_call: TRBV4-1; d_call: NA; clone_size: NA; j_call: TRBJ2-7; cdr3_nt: TGCGCCAGCAGCCGGGCCCCGACGAGGTCCTACGAGCAGTACTTC; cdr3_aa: CASSRAPTRSYEQYF
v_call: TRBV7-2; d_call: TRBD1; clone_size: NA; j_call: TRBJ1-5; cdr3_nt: TGTGCCAGCAGCTCGGACAGGGAGATTGGCCAGCCCCAGCATTTT; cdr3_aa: CASSSDREIGQPQHF
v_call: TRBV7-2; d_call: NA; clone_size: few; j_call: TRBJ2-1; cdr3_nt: TGTGCCAGCAGTCTAGGACAGACTTGGTTAGCTGAGCAGTTCTTC; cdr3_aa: CASSLGQTWLAEQFF
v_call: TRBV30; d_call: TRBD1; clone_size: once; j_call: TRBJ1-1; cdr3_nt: TGTGCCTGGAGTGAGGGACAGGGGCTCGAAGAGGTTTTCTTT; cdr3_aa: CAWSEGQGLEEVFF
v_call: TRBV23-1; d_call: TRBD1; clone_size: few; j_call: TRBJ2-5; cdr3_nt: TGCGCCAGCAGCCCCATGGGGACAGGGGACCAAGAGACCCAGTACTTC; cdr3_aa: CASSPMGTGDQETQYF
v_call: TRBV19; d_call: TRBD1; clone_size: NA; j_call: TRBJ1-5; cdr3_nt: TGTGCCAGTAGCCCGACAGGGATTAGCAATCAGCCCCAGCATTTT; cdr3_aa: CASSPTGISNQPQHF
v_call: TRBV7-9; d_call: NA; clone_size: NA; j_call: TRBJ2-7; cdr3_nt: TGTGCCAGCAGAACCACCGTCCACTACGAGCAGTACTTC; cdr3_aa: CASRTTVHYEQYF